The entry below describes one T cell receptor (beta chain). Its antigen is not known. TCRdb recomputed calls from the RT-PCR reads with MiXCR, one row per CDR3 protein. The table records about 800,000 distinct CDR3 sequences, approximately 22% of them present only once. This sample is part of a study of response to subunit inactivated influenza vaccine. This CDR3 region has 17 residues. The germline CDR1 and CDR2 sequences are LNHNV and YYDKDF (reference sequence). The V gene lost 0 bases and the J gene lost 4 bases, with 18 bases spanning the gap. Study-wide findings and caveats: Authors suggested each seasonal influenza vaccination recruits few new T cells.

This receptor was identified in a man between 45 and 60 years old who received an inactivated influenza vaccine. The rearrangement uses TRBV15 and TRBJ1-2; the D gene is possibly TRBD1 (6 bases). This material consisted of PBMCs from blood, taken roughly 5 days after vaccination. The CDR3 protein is CATSRDKGRTVTYGYTF. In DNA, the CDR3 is TGTGCCACCAGCAGAGATAAGGGTAGGACAGTTACCTATGGCTACACCTTC.